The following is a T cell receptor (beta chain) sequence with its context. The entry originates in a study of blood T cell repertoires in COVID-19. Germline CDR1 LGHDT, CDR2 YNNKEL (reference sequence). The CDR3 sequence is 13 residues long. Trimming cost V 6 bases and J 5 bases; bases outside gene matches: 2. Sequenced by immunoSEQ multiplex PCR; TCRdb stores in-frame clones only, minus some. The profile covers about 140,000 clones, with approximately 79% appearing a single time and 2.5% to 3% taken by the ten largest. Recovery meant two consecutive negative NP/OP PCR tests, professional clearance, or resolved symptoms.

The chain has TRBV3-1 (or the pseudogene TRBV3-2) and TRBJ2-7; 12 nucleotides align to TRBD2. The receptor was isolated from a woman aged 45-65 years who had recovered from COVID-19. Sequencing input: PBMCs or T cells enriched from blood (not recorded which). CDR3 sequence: CASRLAGGDEQYF. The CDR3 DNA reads TGTGCCAGCAGACTAGCGGGGGGTGACGAGCAGTACTTC.